Shown below are 24 T cell receptor beta chains from a single sample sequenced in a study of OX40 agonist ivuxolimab in advanced cancers. Library generation was performed with the immunoSEQ multiplex PCR assay. In its TCRdb copy, this immuneACCESS table keeps in-frame sequences only and misses some clones. Where compared with another copy, unresolved V genes explain less than half of these, and the others have no known cause. Present in this sample are 70,000 to 75,000 clones, 75% to 85% of which were seen just once. The top ten clonotypes cover 1.1% of the sample. This specimen consisted of CD4+ or CD8+ T cells sorted from blood, obtained in a trial of the OX40 agonist ivuxolimab. The receptors here all came from an adult with an advanced solid tumor such as melanoma, head and neck, liver or kidney cancer.

This clone was seen a few times. The CDR3 sequence: CASSPQGAPGSPLHF. CDR3 bases: TGTGCCAGCTCACCACAGGGGGCGCCGGGTTCACCCCTCCACTTT. The chain links TRBV18 to TRBJ1-6; TRBD1 agrees at 7 bases. Per the germline V gene, CDR1 is KGHSH and CDR2 is LQKENI. Losses at the gene ends were 1 base for V and 9 bases for J; bases not matched to a gene: 6. This CDR3 is built from 15 residues.

The rearrangement links TRBV6-6 to TRBJ1-1, with 8 bases identical to TRBD1. CDR3 size: 14 residues. CDR1 and CDR2 from the germline V gene are MNHNY and SVGAGI (reference sequence). Losses at the gene ends were 8 bases for V and 1 base for J; bases not matched to a gene: 6. Here the CDR3 reads CASPQGATNTEAFF. CDR3 nucleotides: TGTGCCAGCCCGCAGGGGGCAACGAACACTGAAGCTTTCTTT.

This chain links TRBV12-5 with TRBJ1-5; possibly TRBD1 for D (6 bases). The CDR3 runs 14 residues. CDR1 is LGHNT, CDR2 FRNRAP, per germline. V was trimmed by 4 bases and J by 7 bases, leaving 14 bases between them. For the CDR3, the DNA is TGTGCTAGTGGTTCGAGGGGGATTGAACAGCCCCAGCATTTT. Its translation: CASGSRGIEQPQHF.

The chain employs TRBV21-1 and TRBJ2-4. TRBV21-1 is tagged as a pseudogene. The CDR3 is 18 residues long. The CDR3 region has the DNA TGTGCCAGCAGCAAAGATAAGGGGACGAGGCTAGCCAAAAACATTCAGTACTTC. It translates to CASSKDKGTRLAKNIQYF.

The CDR3 sequence: CSALDNGYTF. In DNA, the CDR3 is TGCAGTGCTCTAGACAATGGCTACACCTTC. This chain links TRBV20-1 with TRBJ1-2; no clear D. Per the germline V gene, CDR1 is DFQATT and CDR2 is SNEGSKA (reference sequence). The CDR3 length is 10 residues. V lost 5 bases and J 6 bases, leaving 7 bases between the germline ends.

The chain couples TRBV6-5 to TRBJ1-6, with D tentatively TRBD1 (6 bases). Trimming removed 0 bases at V and 5 bases at J, with 11 bases between. The V gene's germline CDR1 is MNHEY and CDR2 SVGAGI. This CDR3 region has 16 residues. In DNA, the CDR3 is TGTGCCAGCAGTTACTCGACAGGAGCTAATAATTCACCCCTCCACTTT. It is translated as CASSYSTGANNSPLHF.

The chain is built from TRBV7-8 and TRBJ1-1; D is perhaps TRBD1 (6 bases). This CDR3 has 15 residues. Trimming stripped 2 bases from V and 1 base from J, with 11 bases between. Germline loops: CDR1 SGHVS, CDR2 FQNEAQ. CDR3: CASSLRRQENTEAFF. DNA for the CDR3: TGTGCCAGCAGCTTACGTAGACAGGAGAACACTGAAGCTTTCTTT.

This clone showed up just a few times. Other DNA sequences in the same sample also yield this CDR3. The chain uses TRBV11-3 and TRBJ2-1, with no clear D. CDR3 length equals 11 residues. Trimming removed 5 bases from V and 2 bases from J, with 1 base in between. Germline V gene data show CDR1 as SGHNT and CDR2 as YENEEA. Written as DNA, the CDR3 is TGTGCCAGCAGCGCCTACAATGAGCAGTTCTTC. It encodes CASSAYNEQFF. The whole variable domain, remainder taken from reference TRBV11-3 and TRBJ2-1, is EAGVVQSPRYKIIEKKQPVAFWCNPISGHNTLYWYLQNLGQGPELLIRYENEEAVDDSQLPKDRFSAERLKGVDSTLKIQPAELGDSAVYLCASSAYNEQFFGPGTRLTVL.

This chain links TRBV19 with TRBJ1-6; 7 nucleotides agree with TRBD1. This CDR3 comprises 12 residues. J gave up 9 bases and V 7 bases, and 3 bases lay outside the gene matches. Germline V gives CDR1 LNHDA, CDR2 SQIVND (reference sequence). CDR3 DNA: TGTGCCAGTACGACAGGGAGTTCACCCCTCCACTTT. It codes for CASTTGSSPLHF.

This rearrangement joins TRBV7-2 to TRBJ1-1; D is possibly TRBD1 (5 bases). The ends were cut back, 0 bases at V and 3 bases at J, with 8 bases in the middle. CDR1 SGHTA and CDR2 FQGNSA come from the germline V gene. The CDR3 covers 14 residues. Here the CDR3 DNA reads TGTGCCAGCAGCTTAGCGGGGACCGACACTGAAGCTTTCTTT. Translation: CASSLAGTDTEAFF.

J is TRBJ1-2 and V is TRBV2, with a weak D call TRBD1 (5 bases). The germline V gene has CDR1 SNHLY and CDR2 FYNNEI. The CDR3 loop spans 13 amino acids. V dropped 5 bases and J dropped 2 bases, with 9 bases sitting between them. The CDR3 DNA follows: TGTGCCAGCAGTAGGGACTACAACTATGGCTACACCTTC. As protein: CASSRDYNYGYTF.

J is TRBJ1-3 and V is TRBV7-2, with a tentative D call TRBD1 (5 bases). Germline lookup yields CDR1 SGHTA and CDR2 FQGNSA. This CDR3 contains 15 residues. V lost 7 bases and J 0 bases, leaving 13 bases between the germline ends. CDR3 coding DNA: TGTGCCAGCACTCTACCTGGGGCCTCTGGAAACACCATATATTTT. Protein: CASTLPGASGNTIYF.

J is TRBJ2-7 and V is TRBV9; either TRBD1 or TRBD2 may fit D (5 bases each). Looked up from germline, CDR1 is SGDLS and CDR2 is YYNGEE. The V and J ends lost 1 base and 4 bases respectively, with 24 bases between them. This CDR3 has 18 amino acids. The CDR3 bases are TGTGCCAGCAGCGTACCCAGAGGGACCTTTGGTAGGGGTTACGAGCAGTACTTC. Translating gives CASSVPRGTFGRGYEQYF.

The chain employs TRBV7-2 and TRBJ2-3; no clear D gene. V was pared by 3 bases and J by 3 bases, with 7 bases between. The CDR3 runs to 13 residues. Germline V gene sequence: CDR1 SGHTA, CDR2 FQGNSA. CDR3 protein: CASSFRETDTQYF. The CDR3 DNA sequence: TGTGCCAGCAGCTTCAGAGAAACAGATACGCAGTATTTT. The entire variable domain, with the rest obtained from reference TRBV7-2 and TRBJ2-3, is as follows: GAGVSQSPSNKVTEKGKDVELRCDPISGHTALYWYRQSLGQGLEFLIYFQGNSAPDKSGLPSDRFSAERTGGSVSTLTIQRTQQEDSAVYLCASSFRETDTQYFGPGTRLTVL.

This sequence joins TRBV5-1 and TRBJ2-1, with 10 bases lining up with TRBD2. J was trimmed by 10 bases and V by 5 bases; bases with no gene match: 12. Per the germline V gene, CDR1 is SGHRS and CDR2 is YFSETQ. This CDR3 is built from 15 residues. In DNA, the CDR3 is TGCGCCAGCAGGCCTAGCGGGGGAGTAACCCACGAGCAGTTCTTC. Translated: CASRPSGGVTHEQFF. The entire variable domain, with the rest obtained from reference TRBV5-1 and TRBJ2-1, is as follows: KAGVTQTPRYLIKTRGQQVTLSCSPISGHRSVSWYQQTPGQGLQFLFEYFSETQRNKGNFPGRFSGRQFSNSRSEMNVSTLELGDSALYLCASRPSGGVTHEQFFGPGTRLTVL.

The chain links TRBV7-9 to TRBJ2-3, with 9 nucleotides matching TRBD2. This CDR3 is 15 amino acids long. Unmatched junction bases numbered 5, after V lost 3 bases and J lost 4 bases. Germline CDR1 SEHNR, CDR2 FQNEAQ (reference sequence). The CDR3 sequence: CASSFGGGVSDTQYF. Here the CDR3 DNA reads TGTGCCAGCAGCTTTGGCGGGGGGGTGTCAGATACGCAGTATTTT.

The chain couples TRBV5-1 to TRBJ2-5; the D is unclear. The CDR3 covers 13 residues. V gave up 3 bases and J gave up 0 bases, with 6 bases separating them. Germline V gene lookup returns CDR1 SGHRS and CDR2 YFSETQ. The chain's CDR3 is CASSSAYQETQYF. CDR3 nucleotides: TGCGCCAGCAGCTCTGCGTACCAAGAGACCCAGTACTTC.

This clone has just a few counts. The chain links TRBV29-1 to TRBJ2-3, with D possibly being TRBD1 or TRBD2 (5 bases each). The germline V and J ends were trimmed by 7 bases and 3 bases, with 17 bases remaining between them. Germline CDR1 reads SQVTM; CDR2 reads ANQGSEA. The CDR3 has 14 amino acids. The DNA for the CDR3 is TGCAGCGCTCGTCGCGAGGGGTTTACAGATACGCAGTATTTT. Its protein product is CSARREGFTDTQYF.

The rearrangement links TRBV6-5 to TRBJ2-5, with TRBD1 identical over 11 bases. V shed 6 bases and J 3 bases; nucleotides not matched to a gene: 6. The CDR3 runs 15 residues. Germline V gene lookup returns CDR1 MNHEY and CDR2 SVGAGI. CDR3 DNA sequence: TGTGCCAGCAGCACCGGACAGGGGGCAGAAGAGACCCAGTACTTC. This encodes CASSTGQGAEETQYF.

J is TRBJ2-1 and V is TRBV11-2, with D possibly being TRBD2 (6 bases). CDR3 length: 17 amino acids. Trimming left V 0 bases short and J 2 bases short, with 14 bases between. Germline CDR1 is SGHAT and CDR2 is FQNNGV. The CDR3 sequence: CASSLDRWRGAYNEQFF. CDR3 bases: TGTGCCAGCAGCTTAGATCGGTGGCGGGGTGCCTACAATGAGCAGTTCTTC.

The chain employs TRBV7-6 and TRBJ2-2; no firm D call. The CDR3 consists of 16 residues. Deletions cut 1 base from V and 0 bases from J, with 9 bases between. Germline V CDR1 and CDR2: SGHVS, FNYEAQ. CDR3 in DNA: TGTGCCAGCAGCTTAGAAATCAGGACGAACACCGGGGAGCTGTTTTTT. This sequence encodes CASSLEIRTNTGELFF.

The chain recombines TRBV7-3 with TRBJ2-2; tentative D call: TRBD2 (5 bases). The germline V gene encodes CDR1 SGHTA and CDR2 FQGTGA. This CDR3 region has 15 residues. V dropped 0 bases and J dropped 6 bases, with 11 bases sitting between them. This CDR3 reads CASSLTGSNAGELFF. CDR3 bases: TGTGCCAGCAGCTTAACAGGGAGTAATGCCGGGGAGCTGTTTTTT. The complete variable domain, with remaining parts taken from reference TRBV7-3 and TRBJ2-2, reads GAGVSQTPSNKVTEKGKYVELRCDPISGHTALYWYRQSLGQGPEFLIYFQGTGAADDSGLPNDRFFAVRPEGSVSTLKIQRTERGDSAVYLCASSLTGSNAGELFFGEGSRLTVL.

The chain uses TRBV18 and TRBJ1-2; D gene uncertain. Germline CDR1 reads KGHSH; CDR2 reads LQKENI. CDR3 length equals 13 residues. V was shortened by 4 bases and J by 8 bases, with 14 bases between the two germline ends. CDR3 sequence: CASSLLATGGYTF. The CDR3 region has the DNA TGTGCCAGCTCACTCCTCGCTACGGGCGGCTACACCTTC.

CDR3 nucleotide sequence: TGTGCCACCAGCAGTGGGGGCAATCAGCCCCAGCATTTT. Translated, it gives CATSSGGNQPQHF. The V gene is TRBV15, the J gene TRBJ1-5; D remains ambiguous. V lost 3 bases and J lost 2, with 5 bases in between. The CDR3 length is 13 residues. Germline loops: CDR1 LNHNV, CDR2 YYDKDF (reference sequence).